The 13 T cell receptor beta chains presented below share a single source sample, sequenced in a study of response to subunit inactivated influenza vaccine. TCRdb independently ran MiXCR on the RT-PCR reads; one entry per CDR3 protein. Here the sample spans around 570,000 distinct CDR3 sequences, around 11% being singletons. These sequences were also reported in another study, on T cells expressing NK-cell markers. That source reports: UMIs were included in TCR beta cDNA generated by 5'RACE template switching.

The material was PBMCs from blood, obtained on the day of vaccination. Receptors were obtained from a middle-aged man who received an inactivated influenza vaccine.

At least ten counts were recorded for this clonotype. The CDR3 nucleotides are TGCGCCAGCAGCCAAGGGTCAGGCGGTGAAAAACTGTTTTTT. Protein: CASSQGSGGEKLFF. V is TRBV4-3 and J is TRBJ1-4, with D unclear. The CDR3 covers 14 residues. Trimming pared 1 base from V and 7 bases from J, leaving 10 bases between. From germline, CDR1 is LGHNA and CDR2 YSLEER.

V and J are TRBV7-2 and TRBJ2-7, with 8 bases fitting TRBD2. The CDR3 has 22 residues. Germline CDR1 is SGHTA and CDR2 is FQGNSA. V trimming: 5 bases; J trimming: 0 bases; junction bases outside the gene matches: 27. In DNA, the CDR3 is TGTGCCAGCAGCATCGGACACATCGGGGAGGGGTCTGGCGGGAGGACCTCCTACGAGCAGTACTTC. The encoded protein is CASSIGHIGEGSGGRTSYEQYF. The whole variable domain, filled in from reference TRBV7-2 and TRBJ2-7, reads GAGVSQSPSNKVTEKGKDVELRCDPISGHTALYWYRQSLGQGLEFLIYFQGNSAPDKSGLPSDRFSAERTGGSVSTLTIQRTQQEDSAVYLCASSIGHIGEGSGGRTSYEQYFGPGTRLTVT.

This clonotype showed up just a few times. The chain combines TRBV5-1 with TRBJ2-6, with D tentatively TRBD2 (5 bases). V was shortened by 4 bases and J by 0 bases, with 11 bases between the two germline ends. The CDR3 is 16 amino acids. In germline, CDR1 is SGHRS, CDR2 YFSETQ. This chain's CDR3 is CASSEGLSSGANVLTF. Written as DNA, the CDR3 is TGCGCCAGCAGCGAGGGTCTAAGCTCTGGGGCCAACGTCCTGACTTTC.

This clonotype has only a few counts. The rearrangement links TRBV5-1 to TRBJ2-4; no definite D call. Trimming removed 0 bases at V and 4 bases at J, with 11 bases between. The germline V gene has CDR1 SGHRS and CDR2 YFSETQ. The CDR3 covers 15 residues. The chain's CDR3 is CASSLDSSGKNIQYF. In nucleotides, the CDR3 is TGCGCCAGCAGCTTGGATTCATCTGGAAAAAACATTCAGTACTTC. Filled out from reference TRBV5-1 and TRBJ2-4, the complete variable domain reads KAGVTQTPRYLIKTRGQQVTLSCSPISGHRSVSWYQQTPGQGLQFLFEYFSETQRNKGNFPGRFSGRQFSNSRSEMNVSTLELGDSALYLCASSLDSSGKNIQYFGAGTRLSVL.

This clonotype was recorded at least ten times. V and J are TRBV20-1 and TRBJ2-1, with 7 bases fitting TRBD1. The CDR3 consists of 13 residues. Looked up from germline, CDR1 is DFQATT and CDR2 is SNEGSKA (reference sequence). V shed 6 bases, J shed 9 bases, and the junction held 11 bases outside the gene matches. The CDR3 DNA reads TGCAGTGCAACCCCGGGACAGTTTAGTGAGCAGTTCTTC. It specifies CSATPGQFSEQFF.

The chain employs TRBV20-1 and TRBJ2-5, with TRBD1 matching over 9 bases. The CDR3 consists of 15 residues. V lost 4 bases, J lost 5 bases, and 11 bases stayed unmatched. Germline CDR1 is DFQATT and CDR2 is SNEGSKA (reference sequence). The CDR3 bases are TGCAGTGCTATACCGGGACAGGGTGCCCCCGAGACCCAGTACTTC. It encodes CSAIPGQGAPETQYF.

This sequence joins TRBV20-1 and TRBJ2-5; TRBD1 agrees at 7 bases. The germline CDR1 and CDR2 sequences are DFQATT and SNEGSKA (reference sequence). The trim removed 0 bases at V and 2 bases at J, leaving 6 bases unmatched. This CDR3 has 15 amino acids. The CDR3 bases are TGCAGTGCTAGAGATATCGTCAGGGGGCAAGAGACCCAGTACTTC. This codes for CSARDIVRGQETQYF.

This clonotype was counted many times. This chain links TRBV2 with TRBJ2-2; 13 bases map to TRBD2. V gave up 0 bases and J gave up 3 bases; unmatched junction bases: 7. The CDR3 length is 19 residues. From germline, CDR1 is SNHLY and CDR2 FYNNEI. The CDR3 sequence is CASSEAGLAGKLDTGELFF. The CDR3 DNA is TGTGCCAGCAGTGAAGCGGGACTAGCGGGGAAACTTGACACCGGGGAGCTGTTTTTT.

In this sample, this clonotype turned up a few times. The CDR3 loop reads CASKAGFWDTQYF. CDR3 nucleotides: TGTGCCAGCAAGGCGGGATTTTGGGATACGCAGTATTTT. The chain employs TRBV27 and TRBJ2-3, with D tentatively TRBD2 (6 bases). V was clipped by 7 bases and J by 6 bases, with 14 bases between them. Germline V gives CDR1 MNHEY, CDR2 SMNVEV (reference sequence). The CDR3 spans 13 residues.

This clonotype was seen a few times. The chain uses TRBV12-3 or TRBV12-4 and TRBJ1-5; perhaps TRBD1 as D (6 bases). There are 17 residues in the CDR3. Trimming cost V 4 bases and J 1 base, with 17 bases left between them. The CDR3, as DNA: TGTGCCAGCAGTTCCCGGGACAATAAATGGAGCAATCAGCCCCAGCATTTT. Amino acid sequence: CASSSRDNKWSNQPQHF.

This clonotype turned up a few times. The chain carries TRBV6-1 and TRBJ1-4; no definite D call. Deletions cut 5 bases from V and 8 bases from J, with 12 bases between. Germline assignment: CDR1 MNHNS and CDR2 SASEGT. CDR3 length: 13 amino acids. The CDR3, as DNA: TGTGCCAGCAGTCTAGATATGAGGGAAAAACTGTTTTTT. Translating gives CASSLDMREKLFF.

This clonotype was counted at least ten times. V gene TRBV12-3 or TRBV12-4 combines with J gene TRBJ2-4; 9 bases align to TRBD1. The CDR3 length is 14 residues. Unmatched junction bases numbered 8, after V lost 6 bases and J lost 8 bases. The CDR3 bases are TGTGCCAGCAGCAACAGGGGGCTAGGGGACATTCAGTACTTC. Its protein product is CASSNRGLGDIQYF.

This clonotype has a handful of counts. The chain couples TRBV5-1 to TRBJ2-3, with D tentatively TRBD2 (6 bases). The V end lost 0 bases, the J end lost 4 bases, and 15 bases lay between the germline ends. Germline V gene sequence: CDR1 SGHRS, CDR2 YFSETQ. The CDR3 has 16 amino acids. CDR3 coding DNA: TGCGCCAGCAGCTTGGGTTTCGGGAGTCAGGCAGATACGCAGTATTTT. It translates to CASSLGFGSQADTQYF.